A selection of T cell receptor beta chains follows, all from one sample in a study of cytotoxic CD8 clonotypes in ibrutinib-treated CLL. Assay used: immunoSEQ multiplex PCR; TCRdb lists only in-frame clones, some missing. The data hold some 200,000 clones, with 70% observed a single time. This material consisted of PBMCs, taken after 12 months of ibrutinib treatment. These receptors came from a human donor with chronic lymphocytic leukemia. CDR3s include the opening cysteine and the closing phenylalanine or tryptophan. The size entry is marked missing in some rows and otherwise reads once, few, many or a size class.

cdr3_length | clone_size | v_call | cdr3_aa
14 | - | TRBV7-8 | CASSLAQGVAEAFF
18 | - | TRBV5-1 | CASSLALGIADYNSPLHF
15 | - | TRBV30 | CAWSQPGQYNQPQHF
15 | - | TRBV7-9 | CASSLGGTGVEKLFF
17 | - | TRBV18 | CASSLGQGRSMNTEAFF
15 | - | TRBV5-1 | CASSPQVAGKETQYF
14 | few | TRBV5-1 | CASSSGGLVNIQYF
17 | - | TRBV21-1 | CASSKGRQGASYNEQFF
15 | few | TRBV4-2 | CASSQLPDPSNEQFF
14 | few | TRBV6-5 | CASSYGRARSPLHF
16 | - | TRBV5-1 | CASSDGLAGAQETQYF
15 | - | TRBV27 | CASTPGDRSGYGYTF
13 | - | TRBV29-1 | CSVHDSLNTEAFF
15 | - | TRBV6-5 | CASSYQQGGRTEAFF
15 | few | TRBV4-3 | CASRKESSGANVLTF
16 | once | TRBV7-2 | CASSAPGLAIQETQYF
15 | few | TRBV5-6 | CASSFIQGANEKLFF